This T cell receptor (beta chain) emerged from a study of blood T cell repertoires in COVID-19. Looking at the study overall: Collection of acute and convalescent COVID-19 samples took place in the United States, Italy and Spain. From T cells, B-cell-depleted T cells, or PBMCs came the material, which was cDNA or gDNA.

Per the study methods: Amplifying reference gene primers gave estimates of nucleated cell counts. TCRdb's copy holds only in-frame clones and misses some; the assay was immunoSEQ multiplex PCR. V, J and clone size are taken as reported in that table, and D and trimming were inferred from the DNA itself. Seen here are 350,000 or so clones, roughly 89% observed once, and the top ten hold 6.5%. Germline V gene data show CDR1 as MNHEY and CDR2 as SVGEGT. The ends lost 6 bases at V and 5 bases at J; junction bases unmatched: 12. The CDR3 consists of 15 residues. This clone was found once. The rearrangement uses TRBV6-2 or TRBV6-3 and TRBJ1-2; 7 bases fit TRBD1. The sequenced sample consisted of peripheral blood. This clonotype was sampled from a man in his late teens or twenties with active or convalescent COVID-19. As DNA, the CDR3 is TGTGCCAGCAGCCGAGAGGGAACAGGGGTATATGGCTACACCTTC. Translated: CASSREGTGVYGYTF.